Given below is one T cell receptor (beta chain) in context. This clonotype was detected a few times. Its antigen is still unknown. Base qualities are not at hand, and no much larger clone is one base apart. Systemically healthy Caucasian individuals from Russia, approximately 39 in total and aged roughly 6 to 95 years, were included as donors. Each donor gave roughly 9 milliliters of peripheral blood, drawn into EDTA-treated Vacutainer tubes. Ficoll-Paque density-gradient centrifugation was used to isolate PBMCs, with at least 6.5 million per sample. Total RNA, at least 5 micrograms per sample, was extracted from PBMCs with Trizol reagent. For every donor, flow cytometry on a PBMC aliquot measured the percentage of naive CD45RAhigh/CD27high T cells. This entry is derived from a study of blood T cells in healthy people across ages (dated by TCRdb to between 2014 and 2017). Study-level background: Template switching captured roughly one uniquely barcoded TCR beta cDNA molecule per two T cells in model experiments. Age-related changes in TCR beta repertoire diversity were measured in the study by deep sequencing normalized with unique cDNA molecular identifiers. The donors were split into four age groups: young (average around 17 years), middle-aged (more than 35), aged (roughly 65) and long-lived (about 74). Donors of different ages were randomly distributed across sequencing lanes to avoid experimental bias. For two donors (one aged 18 to 29 and one aged 80 or older), the study analyzed two additional independent replicas of 1 million unique cDNA reads from the same blood draw. Findings and caveats that apply to the study as a whole: As age increased, observed TCR beta diversity per million T cells dropped in a roughly linear way, and a significant reduction was already evident by age about 40. Conclusive comparison of naive and antigen-experienced compartments was prevented by the profiling of bulk unsorted PBMCs. Donor CMV infection status was unknown, potentially confounding age-related changes in expanded clonotypes. There was a strong correlation between observed TCR beta diversity and the percentage of naive T cells measured by flow cytometry. The long-lived group showed more naive CD4+ T cells, fewer expanded clones and increased TCR diversity than the aged group, suggesting age selection. Estimates of total diversity from one million sequenced T cells were regarded as lower bounds and underestimates.

The library was generated by 5' RACE. The sample was run on an Illumina HiSeq 2500. A second PCR of roughly 7 to 11 cycles was performed with a sample-barcoded 5' primer and a J-beta primer mix. Each TCR beta cDNA molecule received a unique molecular identifier from a template-switch 5' adaptor carrying 12 random nucleotides. Each sample yielded at least 2.5 million CDR3-containing paired-end reads. First-strand cDNA synthesis was performed from all RNA using the Mint cDNA synthesis kit, with priming by a TRBC-specific oligonucleotide. All cDNA was treated with uracil-DNA glycosylase and then went through a first 18-cycle PCR with the universal primers M1SS and BC2_uni_R. Under the source paper's analysis protocol: For normalization, 1 million high-quality reads were randomly selected from each sample, with every read carrying a distinct molecular identifier. Reads sharing molecular identifiers were discarded rather than binned into consensus sequences. CDR3 identification, clonotype clustering and error correction used MiTCR with a Q25 quality threshold and the strictest error-elimination algorithm. A nonparametric unseen species model with Euler transformation was used to estimate lower-bound total TCR beta diversity. TCRdb ran its own pipeline on the public reads, namely fastp trimming at Q25 and MiXCR clone calling, and kept in-frame beta chains. For every CDR3 protein sequence, its rows merge into one entry that carries the most common genes and DNA. TCRdb's processing, not the study's, gives the V and J calls here. The sample table records around 780,000 distinct CDR3 sequences; around 50% of these occur just once. Of the sample, more than 25% is held by the ten largest clones.

The sample comprised blood. The receptor was isolated from a man aged 40-50 years in good health.

This receptor carries the CDR3 CASSHGQGIIHQPQHF. The sequence in DNA is TGTGCCAGCAGCCACGGACAGGGTATTATACATCAGCCCCAGCATTTT. The sequence joins TRBV6-1 to TRBJ1-5, and 8 bases in between align with TRBD1. The junction shows trimming of 6 bases on V and 5 bases on J, and the gene matches do not reach 12 bases of it. CDR1 and CDR2 were assigned from the germline V gene as MNHNS and SASEGT. The CDR3 holds 16 amino acids from the cysteine to the phenylalanine. Left in the record is the CDR3 DNA by itself, 48 bases read in frame from the first base.